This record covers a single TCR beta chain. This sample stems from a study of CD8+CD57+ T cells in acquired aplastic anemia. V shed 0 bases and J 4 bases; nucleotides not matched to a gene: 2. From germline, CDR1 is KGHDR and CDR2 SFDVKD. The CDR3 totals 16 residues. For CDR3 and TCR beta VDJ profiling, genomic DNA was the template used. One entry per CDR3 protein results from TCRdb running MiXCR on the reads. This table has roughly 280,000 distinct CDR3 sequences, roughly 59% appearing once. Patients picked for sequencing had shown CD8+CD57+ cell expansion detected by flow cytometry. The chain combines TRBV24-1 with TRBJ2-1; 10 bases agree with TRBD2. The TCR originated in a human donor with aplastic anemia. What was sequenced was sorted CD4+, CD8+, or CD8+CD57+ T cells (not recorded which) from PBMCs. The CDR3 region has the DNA TGTGCCACCAGTGATTTGGGACTAGCGGTTTACAATGAGCAGTTCTTC. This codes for CATSDLGLAVYNEQFF.